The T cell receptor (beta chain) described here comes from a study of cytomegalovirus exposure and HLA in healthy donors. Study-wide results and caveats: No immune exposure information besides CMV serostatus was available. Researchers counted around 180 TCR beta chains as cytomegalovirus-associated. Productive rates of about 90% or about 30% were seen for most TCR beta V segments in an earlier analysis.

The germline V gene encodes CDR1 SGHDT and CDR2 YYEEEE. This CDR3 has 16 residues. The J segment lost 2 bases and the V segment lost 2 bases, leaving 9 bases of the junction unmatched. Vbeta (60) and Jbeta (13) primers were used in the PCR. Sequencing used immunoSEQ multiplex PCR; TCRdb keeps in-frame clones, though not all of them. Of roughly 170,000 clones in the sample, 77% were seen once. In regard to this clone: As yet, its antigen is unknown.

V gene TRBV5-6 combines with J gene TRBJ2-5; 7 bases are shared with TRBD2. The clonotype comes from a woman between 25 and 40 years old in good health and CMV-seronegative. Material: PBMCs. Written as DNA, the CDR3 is TGTGCCAGCAGCTTCGGGGGGATGAGGGAACAAGAGACCCAGTACTTC. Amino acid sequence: CASSFGGMREQETQYF. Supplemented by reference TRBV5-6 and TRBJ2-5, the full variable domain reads DAGVTQSPTHLIKTRGQQVTLRCSPKSGHDTVSWYQQALGQGPQFIFQYYEEEERQRGNFPDRFSGHQFPNYSSELNVNALLLGDSALYLCASSFGGMREQETQYFGPGTRLLVL.